These 32 T cell receptor beta chains were sequenced from one sample in a study of T cells expressing NK-cell markers. TCRdb re-called the 5' RACE reads and shows each CDR3 protein once, DNA omitted. This sample contains 400,000 to 500,000 distinct CDR3 sequences. Input material: blood T cells: a sorted CD56 or NKG2C T cell subset, CD4+ or CD8+ T cells, or bulk PBMC T cells (not recorded which). Source of these receptors: a woman between 18 and 75 years old in good health.

The chain has TRBV6-1 and TRBJ1-4; TCRdb reports TRBD1, a call that lacks DNA to check it against. The CDR3 has 15 residues. The germline gives CDR1 MNHNS, CDR2 SASEGT. The CDR3 protein is CASMGQGVGNEKLFF.

The J gene is TRBJ2-5, the V gene TRBV4-3. The CDR3 is 15 residues long. CDR1 LGHNA and CDR2 YSLEER come from the germline V gene. The CDR3: CASSQIAAIQETQYF.

The chain combines TRBV20-1 with TRBJ2-3; TCRdb calls TRBD2, which cannot be checked without DNA. Germline-derived CDR1 and CDR2 are DFQATT and SNEGSKA (reference sequence). The CDR3 is 15 amino acids. The CDR3 here is CSATGLAGRTDTQYF.

J is TRBJ1-6 and V is TRBV10-2. The CDR3 runs 16 residues. Germline values: CDR1 WSHSY, CDR2 SAAADI. This CDR3 is CDSSFEDREIGSPLHF.

V gene TRBV6-6 combines with J gene TRBJ2-5; TCRdb proposes TRBD1, but this gene call is untestable without DNA. Germline V gene data show CDR1 as MNHNY and CDR2 as SVGAGI (reference sequence). This CDR3 contains 13 residues. CDR3 residues: CASSYWGGETQYF.

The chain combines TRBV19 with TRBJ2-2. Germline assignment: CDR1 LNHDA and CDR2 SQIVND (reference sequence). There are 14 residues in the CDR3. CDR3 in amino acids: CASSGDTNTGELFF.

This sequence joins TRBV20-1 and TRBJ2-4; without DNA, the TCRdb call of TRBD2 cannot be checked. Germline V gene sequence: CDR1 DFQATT, CDR2 SNEGSKA (reference sequence). The CDR3 runs 13 residues. The chain's CDR3 is CSAELVTKNIQYF.

The chain recombines TRBV5-1 with TRBJ2-5; the D call from TCRdb, TRBD2, cannot be confirmed without DNA. CDR3 length: 17 residues. Germline CDR1 is SGHRS and CDR2 is YFSETQ. CDR3 sequence reads: CASSAAMGLASQETQYF. The variable domain in full, with the rest retrieved from reference TRBV5-1 and TRBJ2-5, is KAGVTQTPRYLIKTRGQQVTLSCSPISGHRSVSWYQQTPGQGLQFLFEYFSETQRNKGNFPGRFSGRQFSNSRSEMNVSTLELGDSALYLCASSAAMGLASQETQYFGPGTRLLVL.

The rearrangement uses TRBV29-1 and TRBJ2-4. Germline CDR1 reads SQVTM; CDR2 reads ANQGSEA. This CDR3 comprises 15 residues. The CDR3 sequence is CSVVREGLAKNIQYF.

The J gene is TRBJ1-1, the V gene TRBV20-1; TCRdb's D call of TRBD1 is untestable without DNA. Germline V gives CDR1 DFQATT, CDR2 SNEGSKA (reference sequence). This CDR3 is built from 13 residues. CDR3: CSAPTRGGPEAFF.

The rearrangement uses TRBV5-1 and TRBJ2-5; TCRdb names TRBD2, which stays unverified in the absence of DNA. Germline V gene sequence: CDR1 SGHRS, CDR2 YFSETQ. The CDR3 covers 14 residues. The CDR3 sequence is CASSLFRTQETQYF.

This chain uses TRBV7-2 with TRBJ2-5; the D call of TRBD1 rests on TCRdb alone, since no DNA is present to check it. This CDR3 is 13 amino acids long. Germline lookup yields CDR1 SGHTA and CDR2 FQGNSA. CDR3 region: CASSLARGETQYF.

The rearrangement uses TRBV6-2 or TRBV6-3 and TRBJ2-5; TCRdb returns TRBD2, unconfirmable since there is no DNA. Germline CDR1 and CDR2: MNHEY and SVGEGT. The CDR3 is 17 residues long. The CDR3 sequence is CASSGGGLADHQETQYF.

V gene TRBV6-5 combines with J gene TRBJ2-6; with no DNA, the TCRdb D assignment of TRBD1 cannot be verified. The CDR3 covers 15 residues. Per the germline V gene, CDR1 is MNHEY and CDR2 is SVGAGI. CDR3 region: CASSYDTGRTNVLTF.

This chain uses TRBV7-2 with TRBJ2-5; with no DNA, the TCRdb D assignment of TRBD2 cannot be verified. Germline-derived CDR1 and CDR2 are SGHTA and FQGNSA. This CDR3 contains 16 residues. The CDR3 sequence is CASSLGSGFYQETQYF.

The V gene is TRBV11-2, the J gene TRBJ2-2. The CDR3 length is 18 residues. The V gene's germline CDR1 is SGHAT and CDR2 FQNNGV. This chain's CDR3 is CASSYEGWGLVGTGELFF.

The chain employs TRBV30 and TRBJ1-2; checking the TCRdb D call of TRBD1 is not possible without DNA. Germline V gene data show CDR1 as GTSNPN and CDR2 as SVGIG (reference sequence). The CDR3 sequence is 14 residues long. The CDR3 protein is CAWSRDSAVDGYTF.

The chain employs TRBV20-1 and TRBJ2-2; the TCRdb D gene call, TRBD2, has no DNA to confirm it. Germline V gene sequence: CDR1 DFQATT, CDR2 SNEGSKA (reference sequence). The CDR3 covers 16 residues. This chain's CDR3 is CSARRPGLAYTGELFF.

The V call is TRBV4-3, the J call TRBJ2-7; TCRdb lists TRBD1, though no DNA is available to test this call. In germline, CDR1 is LGHNA, CDR2 YSLEER. The CDR3 loop spans 15 amino acids. The chain's CDR3 is CASSPRFPGIYEQYF.

The chain combines TRBV12-3 or TRBV12-4 with TRBJ2-1; TCRdb selects TRBD1, and the lack of DNA leaves this call unchecked. CDR3 length: 14 residues. The CDR3: CASSPWTGQNEQFF.

The chain couples TRBV20-1 to TRBJ2-3; TCRdb lists TRBD1, though no DNA is available to test this call. Per germline, CDR1 DFQATT and CDR2 SNEGSKA (reference sequence). The CDR3 extends over 14 amino acids. CDR3 residues: CSAPPHGATDTQYF.

The genes are TRBV7-9 and TRBJ1-2. This CDR3 spans 11 amino acids. Germline CDR1 and CDR2: SEHNR and FQNEAQ (reference sequence). This chain's CDR3 is CASTTLYGYTF.

The chain carries TRBV20-1 and TRBJ1-5; the D call from TCRdb, TRBD1, cannot be confirmed without DNA. Germline V gene sequence: CDR1 DFQATT, CDR2 SNEGSKA (reference sequence). The CDR3 is 15 amino acids. The CDR3 sequence: CSASRGGRVNQPQHF.

The chain has TRBV5-6 and TRBJ2-7. This CDR3 is 15 amino acids long. Germline V gene lookup returns CDR1 SGHDT and CDR2 YYEEEE. The CDR3 reads CASSLALGGSYEQYF. Full variable domain (remainder filled in from reference TRBV5-6 and TRBJ2-7): DAGVTQSPTHLIKTRGQQVTLRCSPKSGHDTVSWYQQALGQGPQFIFQYYEEEERQRGNFPDRFSGHQFPNYSSELNVNALLLGDSALYLCASSLALGGSYEQYFGPGTRLTVT.

The chain uses TRBV28 and TRBJ2-7; TCRdb indicates TRBD1, and absent DNA this call remains unverified. CDR1 is MDHEN, CDR2 SYDVKM, per germline. This CDR3 has 15 residues. The CDR3 region is CASRLGGDNSYEQYF. The variable domain in full, completed from reference TRBV28 and TRBJ2-7, reads DVKVTQSSRYLVKRTGEKVFLECVQDMDHENMFWYRQDPGLGLRLIYFSYDVKMKEKGDIPEGYSVSREKKERFSLILESASTNQTSMYLCASRLGGDNSYEQYFGPGTRLTVT.

This chain joins TRBV6-5 and TRBJ2-3; TCRdb's assignment of TRBD2 cannot be checked, as there is no DNA. In germline, CDR1 is MNHEY, CDR2 SVGAGI. The length of the CDR3 is 14 residues. The CDR3 reads CASSFRREGDTQYF.

The rearrangement uses TRBV4-3 and TRBJ2-2. This CDR3 has 12 amino acids. In germline, CDR1 is LGHNA, CDR2 YSLEER. CDR3 protein: CASSQGDRELFF.

CDR3 sequence reads: CASSAGGSVSYNEQFF. The gene calls are TRBV12-3 or TRBV12-4 and TRBJ2-1; TCRdb's D call of TRBD1 is untestable without DNA. The CDR3 loop spans 16 amino acids.

The chain employs TRBV28 and TRBJ2-2. Germline CDR1 and CDR2: MDHEN and SYDVKM. This CDR3 has 16 amino acids. The CDR3 loop is CASSLARRLNTGELFF.

The chain employs TRBV6-5 and TRBJ2-1; TCRdb reports TRBD1, a call that lacks DNA to check it against. The germline CDR1 and CDR2 sequences are MNHEY and SVGAGI. This CDR3 spans 13 amino acids. The CDR3 is CASSYSGGIEQFF.

V and J are TRBV11-2 and TRBJ2-7. CDR1 is SGHAT and CDR2 is FQNNGV in the germline V gene. CDR3 length: 16 residues. CDR3 amino acids: CASSLSLSLTSYEQYF.

The rearrangement links TRBV20-1 to TRBJ2-4; TCRdb designates TRBD2, a call that cannot be tested without DNA. There are 12 residues in the CDR3. CDR1 and CDR2 from the germline V gene are DFQATT and SNEGSKA (reference sequence). CDR3 amino acids: CSGGLVWNIQYF.